The 11 T cell receptor beta chains below come from one sample, sequenced in a study of CD8+CD57+ T cells in acquired aplastic anemia. Genomic DNA acted as the template from which TCR beta VDJ combination and CDR3 sequence profiling were carried out. TCRdb reprocessed the reads via MiXCR and lists one record per CDR3 protein. The repertoire includes some 290,000 distinct CDR3 sequences, 56% of them detected once, and approximately 8% sits in the top ten. Material for sequencing was sorted CD4+, CD8+, or CD8+CD57+ T cells (not recorded which) from PBMCs. The receptor set was obtained from a human donor with severe aplastic anemia or a healthy control (not recorded which).

At least ten counts were recorded for this clonotype. The chain links TRBV5-1 to TRBJ1-5; D unresolved. This CDR3 has 15 residues. V lost 4 bases and J 0 bases, leaving 11 bases between the germline ends. Germline V gives CDR1 SGHRS, CDR2 YFSETQ. In DNA form, the CDR3 reads TGCGCCAGCAGCCTCGACGGTGGTAGCAATCAGCCCCAGCATTTT. As protein: CASSLDGGSNQPQHF.

This clonotype was seen ten or more times. The gene calls are TRBV6-6 and TRBJ2-7; the D gene is possibly TRBD1 (5 bases). CDR1 and CDR2 from the germline V gene are MNHNY and SVGAGI (reference sequence). V lost 8 bases and J lost 3, with 14 bases in between. The CDR3 contains 13 residues. The DNA for the CDR3 is TGTGCCAGCTTAGACAGAGGACGCTACGAGCAGTACTTC. Its protein product is CASLDRGRYEQYF.

The V call is TRBV10-3, the J call TRBJ1-2; D perhaps matches TRBD1 (5 bases). The germline V and J ends were trimmed by 3 bases and 4 bases, with 12 bases remaining between them. Germline CDR1 is ENHRY and CDR2 is SYGVKD. The length of the CDR3 is 14 residues. CDR3 sequence (DNA): TGTGCCATCAGTGATGCGGGGGTTAGCTATGGCTACACCTTC. This codes for CAISDAGVSYGYTF.

The chain has TRBV11-2 and TRBJ2-7; tentative D call: TRBD2 (6 bases). Trimming stripped 7 bases from V and 4 bases from J, with 17 bases between. Germline CDR1 and CDR2: SGHAT and FQNNGV. There are 14 residues in the CDR3. The CDR3 sequence is CASTLGRGQYEQYF. Written as DNA, the CDR3 is TGTGCCAGCACCCTCGGGAGAGGGCAGTACGAGCAGTACTTC.

The V gene is TRBV24-1, the J gene TRBJ1-2, with 9 bases identical to TRBD1. V lost 4 bases, J lost 7 bases, and 6 bases stayed unmatched. Germline-derived CDR1 and CDR2 are KGHDR and SFDVKD. This CDR3 region has 14 residues. CDR3 DNA sequence: TGTGCCACCAGTGACTCCGGGACAGGGCTTGGCTACACCTTC. Its protein product is CATSDSGTGLGYTF.

This chain connects TRBV20-1 to TRBJ1-6, with 9 bases identical to TRBD1. Germline V lookup: CDR1 DFQATT, CDR2 SNEGSKA (reference sequence). The CDR3 length is 15 residues. The V gene end was trimmed by 1 base and the J gene end by 8 bases; junction bases not matched to a gene: 6. The CDR3 protein is CSARAVTGGDSPLHF. DNA for the CDR3: TGCAGTGCTAGAGCGGTAACAGGGGGCGATTCACCCCTCCACTTT.

The chain carries TRBV10-3 and TRBJ2-3; the D gene could be TRBD1 or TRBD2 (5 bases each). CDR3 length: 13 residues. V was pared by 10 bases and J by 3 bases, with 14 bases between. Germline V gives CDR1 ENHRY, CDR2 SYGVKD. CDR3 sequence reads: CATTGRSTDTQYF. The CDR3 DNA reads as TGTGCCACCACGGGACGGTCAACAGATACGCAGTATTTT.

This clonotype was seen more than once but under ten times. In DNA, the CDR3 is TGTGCCAGCAGCTTAGGAGCAGATTTGGGACGTGGGGCTAACTATGGCTACACCTTC. This codes for CASSLGADLGRGANYGYTF. This chain uses TRBV7-8 with TRBJ1-2; D is perhaps TRBD1 (5 bases). The CDR3 loop spans 19 amino acids. Germline V lookup: CDR1 SGHVS, CDR2 FQNEAQ. V was trimmed by 1 base and J by 0 bases, leaving 21 bases between them.

CDR3 bases: TGTGCCAGCAGCCCTTGGACAGGGGGAGGAAACGAGCAGTACTTC. Protein sequence: CASSPWTGGGNEQYF. The J gene is TRBJ2-7, the V gene TRBV7-8; 10 nucleotides match TRBD1. V shed 5 bases and J 5 bases; nucleotides not matched to a gene: 9. Germline-derived CDR1 and CDR2 are SGHVS and FQNEAQ. There are 15 residues in the CDR3.

The chain employs TRBV10-3 and TRBJ2-7, with no clear D. The CDR3 is 13 amino acids. Trimming pared 5 bases from V and 0 bases from J, leaving 8 bases between. Per germline, CDR1 ENHRY and CDR2 SYGVKD. The CDR3 region is CAISSVSSYEQYF. For the CDR3, the DNA is TGTGCCATCAGTTCTGTGAGCTCCTACGAGCAGTACTTC.

The chain uses TRBV5-1 and TRBJ2-2; a possible D gene is TRBD1 (6 bases). The V gene lost 1 base and the J gene lost 8 bases, with 9 bases spanning the gap. Germline V gene lookup returns CDR1 SGHRS and CDR2 YFSETQ. The CDR3 is made up of 13 amino acids. This CDR3 is CASSLWDMGELFF. The DNA of the CDR3 is TGCGCCAGCAGCTTGTGGGACATGGGGGAGCTGTTTTTT.